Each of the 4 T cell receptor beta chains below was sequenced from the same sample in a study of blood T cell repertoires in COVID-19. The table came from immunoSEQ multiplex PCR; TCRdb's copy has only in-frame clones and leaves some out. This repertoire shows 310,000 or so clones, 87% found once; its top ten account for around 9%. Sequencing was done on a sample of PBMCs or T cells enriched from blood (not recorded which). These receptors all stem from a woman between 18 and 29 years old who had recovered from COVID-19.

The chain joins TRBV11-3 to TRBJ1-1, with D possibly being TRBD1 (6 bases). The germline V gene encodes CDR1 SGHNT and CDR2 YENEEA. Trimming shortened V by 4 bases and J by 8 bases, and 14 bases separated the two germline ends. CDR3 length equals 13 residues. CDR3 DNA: TGTGCCAGCAGCTCTAACCAGGGGAGAGAAGCTTTCTTT. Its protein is CASSSNQGREAFF.

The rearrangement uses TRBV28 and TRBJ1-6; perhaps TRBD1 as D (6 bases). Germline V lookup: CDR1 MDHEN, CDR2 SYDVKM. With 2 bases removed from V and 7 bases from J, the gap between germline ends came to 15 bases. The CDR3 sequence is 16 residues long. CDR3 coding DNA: TGTGCCAGCAGTTTACCGCGGGCGGGGGGCAATTCACCCCTCCACTTT. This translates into CASSLPRAGGNSPLHF.

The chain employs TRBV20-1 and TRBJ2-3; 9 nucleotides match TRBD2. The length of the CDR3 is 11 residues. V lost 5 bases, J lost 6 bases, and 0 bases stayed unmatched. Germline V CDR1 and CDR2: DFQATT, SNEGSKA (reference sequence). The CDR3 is CSAGTSDTQYF. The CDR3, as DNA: TGCAGTGCTGGGACTAGCGATACGCAGTATTTT.

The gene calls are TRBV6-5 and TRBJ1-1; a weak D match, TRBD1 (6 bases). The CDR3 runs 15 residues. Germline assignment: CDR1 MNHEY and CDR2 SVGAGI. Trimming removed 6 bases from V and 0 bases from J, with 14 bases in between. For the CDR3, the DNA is TGTGCCAGCAGCCCCTTGGGGGCCATGAACACTGAAGCTTTCTTT. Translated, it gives CASSPLGAMNTEAFF.